A selection of T cell receptor beta chains follows, all from one sample in a study of blood T cell repertoires in COVID-19. Profiling relied on immunoSEQ multiplex PCR, and the TCRdb table lists in-frame clones only, not all of them. This table has approximately 110,000 clones, approximately 85% appearing once. Sequencing was carried out using peripheral blood. The receptors derive from a woman older than 75 with COVID-19, enrolled during active disease. CDR3s include the opening cysteine and the closing phenylalanine or tryptophan. Fields, in order: D gene, V gene, clone size, J gene, CDR3 protein, CDR3 DNA. The D gene is left open where the match is weak. Clone size is not always given. Where it is, it says once, few, many or a class for expanded clones.

D: TRBD1; V: TRBV27; size: .; J: TRBJ2-3; CDR3: CASSALSTGTVGVNTQYF; DNA: TGTGCCAGCAGTGCACTCTCGACCGGGACAGTCGGTGTCAATACGCAGTATTTT
D: .; V: TRBV7-3; size: .; J: TRBJ2-1; CDR3: CASSSRRGNEQFF; DNA: TGTGCCAGCAGCTCACGAAGGGGAAATGAGCAGTTCTTC
D: TRBD2; V: TRBV7-2; size: .; J: TRBJ2-1; CDR3: CASSLSGGGNNEQFF; DNA: TGTGCCAGCAGCTTATCCGGCGGGGGGAACAATGAGCAGTTCTTC
D: .; V: TRBV9; size: .; J: TRBJ2-7; CDR3: CASSVAGSTRGAYEQYF; DNA: TGTGCCAGCAGCGTAGCTGGAAGTACCCGCGGCGCCTACGAGCAGTACTTC
D: .; V: TRBV2; size: .; J: TRBJ1-1; CDR3: CASSEIAAEAFF; DNA: TGTGCCAGCAGTGAAATAGCGGCTGAAGCTTTCTTT
D: TRBD2; V: TRBV6-4; size: .; J: TRBJ2-3; CDR3: CASSDSGRDTQYF; DNA: TGTGCCAGCAGTGATAGCGGGAGAGATACGCAGTATTTT
D: .; V: TRBV29-1; size: .; J: TRBJ2-2; CDR3: CSAATENTGELFF; DNA: TGCAGCGCCGCGACAGAGAACACCGGGGAGCTGTTTTTT
D: .; V: TRBV5-1; size: .; J: TRBJ1-5; CDR3: CASSHGLNQPQHF; DNA: TGCGCCAGCAGCCACGGGTTGAATCAGCCCCAGCATTTT
D: .; V: TRBV7-2; size: .; J: TRBJ2-1; CDR3: CASSLAASVQTNEQFF; DNA: TGTGCCAGCAGCTTAGCGGCTAGCGTGCAGACCAATGAGCAGTTCTTC
D: .; V: TRBV14; size: .; J: TRBJ1-3; CDR3: CASSQDRVFSGNTIYF; DNA: TGTGCCAGCAGCCAAGACAGGGTATTCTCTGGAAACACCATATATTTT
D: TRBD1; V: TRBV11-2; size: .; J: TRBJ1-5; CDR3: CASSPDRASNQPQHF; DNA: TGTGCCAGCAGCCCAGACAGGGCAAGCAATCAGCCCCAGCATTTT
D: .; V: TRBV12-3/TRBV12-4; size: .; J: TRBJ2-5; CDR3: CASSLVLSVQYF; DNA: TGTGCCAGCAGTTTGGTCCTCTCGGTCCAGTACTTC
D: .; V: TRBV6-2/TRBV6-3; size: .; J: TRBJ2-7; CDR3: CASSPPGAGASYEQYF; DNA: TGTGCCAGCAGTCCCCCCGGGGCAGGGGCCTCCTACGAGCAGTACTTC
D: .; V: TRBV7-6; size: once; J: TRBJ2-1; CDR3: CASSLARGGSLFF; DNA: TGTGCCAGCAGCTTAGCGAGAGGAGGGAGTCTGTTCTTC
D: .; V: TRBV28; size: .; J: TRBJ1-2; CDR3: CASSYGSLPPGGNYGYTF; DNA: TGTGCCAGCAGTTACGGGTCCCTACCCCCGGGAGGTAACTATGGCTACACCTTC
D: .; V: TRBV27; size: .; J: TRBJ2-3; CDR3: CASSKLALKTSTDTQYF; DNA: TGTGCCAGCAGTAAGTTAGCGCTCAAGACGAGCACAGATACGCAGTATTTT
D: TRBD2; V: TRBV19; size: .; J: TRBJ2-6; CDR3: CASPQRGKSGANVLTF; DNA: TGTGCCAGTCCACAGCGGGGGAAATCTGGGGCCAACGTCCTGACTTTC
D: TRBD1; V: TRBV5-1; size: .; J: TRBJ2-5; CDR3: CASSLEGQKQETQYF; DNA: TGCGCCAGCAGCTTGGAGGGACAGAAGCAAGAGACCCAGTACTTC
D: .; V: TRBV19; size: .; J: TRBJ2-5; CDR3: CASSISLQETQYF; DNA: TGTGCCAGTAGTATATCACTGCAAGAGACCCAGTACTTC
D: TRBD1; V: TRBV7-2; size: .; J: TRBJ1-1; CDR3: CASSLEGTGFSNTEAFF; DNA: TGTGCCAGCAGCTTAGAAGGGACAGGATTTTCGAACACTGAAGCTTTCTTT
D: .; V: TRBV15; size: once; J: TRBJ2-1; CDR3: CATSRDLGGGSYNEQFF; DNA: TGTGCCACCAGCAGAGATCTTGGCGGAGGCTCCTACAATGAGCAGTTCTTC
D: .; V: TRBV19; size: .; J: TRBJ2-5; CDR3: CASSTGRTETQYF; DNA: TGTGCCAGTAGTACAGGGAGGACGGAGACCCAGTACTTC
D: TRBD1; V: TRBV10-3; size: once; J: TRBJ1-2; CDR3: CAISGGDRSNYGYTF; DNA: TGTGCCATCAGTGGAGGGGACAGGTCGAACTATGGCTACACCTTC
D: TRBD2; V: TRBV18; size: .; J: TRBJ2-7; CDR3: CASSPGTSGAYEQYF; DNA: TGTGCCAGCTCACCCGGGACTAGCGGGGCCTACGAGCAGTACTTC
D: .; V: TRBV18; size: .; J: TRBJ2-5; CDR3: CASSPEGLRQETQYF; DNA: TGTGCCAGCTCACCCGAGGGCCTTCGGCAAGAGACCCAGTACTTC
D: .; V: TRBV13; size: .; J: TRBJ2-6; CDR3: CASRRQAGANVLTF; DNA: TGTGCCAGCAGAAGACAGGCTGGGGCCAACGTCCTGACTTTC
D: TRBD2; V: TRBV4-3; size: few; J: TRBJ2-1; CDR3: CASSQQLAGANEQFF; DNA: TGCGCCAGCAGCCAACAACTTGCGGGAGCGAATGAGCAGTTCTTC
D: .; V: TRBV19; size: few; J: TRBJ1-4; CDR3: CASSPPTNEKLFF; DNA: TGTGCCAGTAGTCCTCCAACTAATGAAAAACTGTTTTTT
D: TRBD1; V: TRBV15; size: .; J: TRBJ1-2; CDR3: CATSRGGQVEFGYTF; DNA: TGTGCCACCAGCAGAGGGGGACAGGTTGAGTTTGGCTACACCTTC
D: .; V: TRBV7-9; size: .; J: TRBJ1-2; CDR3: CASSLAGGNYGYTF; DNA: TGTGCCAGCAGCTTAGCTGGAGGGAACTATGGCTACACCTTC
D: .; V: TRBV9; size: .; J: TRBJ1-5; CDR3: CASSVDEQGNQPQHF; DNA: TGTGCCAGCAGCGTAGATGAACAGGGAAATCAGCCCCAGCATTTT
D: .; V: TRBV28; size: .; J: TRBJ2-7; CDR3: CASRGGVTYEQYF; DNA: TGTGCCAGCAGAGGGGGGGTAACCTACGAGCAGTACTTC
D: TRBD2; V: TRBV6-5; size: .; J: TRBJ2-7; CDR3: CASSWLLAESYEQYF; DNA: TGTGCCAGCAGTTGGTTACTAGCGGAATCCTACGAGCAGTACTTC
D: .; V: TRBV7-2; size: .; J: TRBJ2-7; CDR3: CASGAGVSYEQYF; DNA: TGTGCCAGCGGGGCAGGGGTCTCCTACGAGCAGTACTTC
D: TRBD2; V: TRBV7-9; size: .; J: TRBJ2-5; CDR3: CASSSRLAGVGETQYF; DNA: TGTGCCAGCAGCTCGCGACTAGCGGGAGTCGGGGAGACCCAGTACTTC
D: TRBD1; V: TRBV28; size: .; J: TRBJ1-5; CDR3: CASSLSPGGGQPQHF; DNA: TGTGCCAGCAGTCTCTCTCCAGGGGGCGGTCAGCCCCAGCATTTT
D: .; V: TRBV5-6; size: .; J: TRBJ1-2; CDR3: CASSQGYGYTF; DNA: TGTGCCAGCAGCCAGGGCTATGGCTACACCTTC
D: TRBD2; V: TRBV18; size: .; J: TRBJ2-1; CDR3: CASSPPNFGGTRLNYNEQFF; DNA: TGTGCCAGCTCACCACCGAATTTTGGTGGGACTAGGCTCAATTACAATGAGCAGTTCTTC
D: TRBD2; V: TRBV7-9; size: .; J: TRBJ2-5; CDR3: CASSPPPGGEETQYF; DNA: TGTGCCAGCAGCCCCCCCCCGGGAGGGGAAGAGACCCAGTACTTC
D: .; V: TRBV5-1; size: .; J: TRBJ2-1; CDR3: CASSLGADSSYNEQFF; DNA: TGCGCCAGCAGCTTGGGGGCAGATAGCTCCTACAATGAGCAGTTCTTC
D: .; V: TRBV6-5; size: .; J: TRBJ1-4; CDR3: CASRSPQGQLFF; DNA: TGTGCCAGCAGGAGCCCACAGGGCCAACTGTTTTTT